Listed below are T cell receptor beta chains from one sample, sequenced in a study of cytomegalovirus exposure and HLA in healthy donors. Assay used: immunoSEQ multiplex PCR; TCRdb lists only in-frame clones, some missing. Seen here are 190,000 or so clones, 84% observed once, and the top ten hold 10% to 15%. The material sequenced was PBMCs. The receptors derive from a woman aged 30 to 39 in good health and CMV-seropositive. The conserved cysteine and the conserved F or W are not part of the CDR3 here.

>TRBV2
ASRGGQGSYYEQY
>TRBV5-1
ASSLGVAGVLGEQF
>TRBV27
ASSSNRGTYTEAF
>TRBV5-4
ASSLVPGVEKLF
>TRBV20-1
SASSGI
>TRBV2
ASFGGALEAF
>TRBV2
ASSMTESYNEQF
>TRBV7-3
ASNLCREKYGNTIY
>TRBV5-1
ASRKTGTTSYEQY
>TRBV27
ASSLAGGPYNEQF
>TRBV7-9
ASSLTGGYNEQF
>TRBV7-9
ASREGDRVFYYGYT
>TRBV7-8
ASSGYRSGRAENEQF
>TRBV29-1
SVVPVGANTGELF
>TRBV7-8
ASSLGGDQPQH
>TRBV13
ASTPLGLAGEDTQY
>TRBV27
ASSVQGAGETQY
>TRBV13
ASSPLPENYEQY
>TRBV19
ASNKSKQLAGYT
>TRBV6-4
ASSPDRDYGYT
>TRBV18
ASSPQAGPATYEQY
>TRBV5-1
ASSRARGNNEKLF
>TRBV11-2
ASSFAGGEDTIY
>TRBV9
ASSVDVREGLIEQF
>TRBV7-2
ASSFDRASNQPQH
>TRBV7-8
ASSLPGGRVDEQF
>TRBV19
ASDPGLGKVRETQY
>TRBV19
AGSGGVDQPQH
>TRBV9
ASSANPTGNTDTQY
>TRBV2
ASSEAGGPYNEQF
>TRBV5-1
ASSLVAGGAHGYT